The next 18 T cell receptor beta chains were all read from a single sample in a study of T cells after yellow fever vaccination. Each CDR3 protein gets one entry after TCRdb re-called the 5' RACE reads with MiXCR. Here the sample spans approximately 510,000 distinct CDR3 sequences, around a fifth being singletons. The sequencing used PBMCs, collected approximately 22 days after the first yellow fever vaccination. These receptors came from a man between 18 and 29 years old who received the YFV17D yellow fever vaccine.

V and J are TRBV3-1 and TRBJ1-3; D is unclear. The CDR3 sequence is 14 residues long. Germline V lookup: CDR1 LGHDT, CDR2 YNNKEL (reference sequence). V lost 1 base and J 4 bases, leaving 8 bases between the germline ends. In DNA form, the CDR3 reads TGTGCCAGCAGCCAAGCGGCCGCCGGAAACACCATATATTTT. This codes for CASSQAAAGNTIYF.

This clonotype was detected only a few times. The chain combines TRBV11-2 with TRBJ2-4; 7 bases agree with TRBD2. CDR3 length: 17 residues. Germline V lookup: CDR1 SGHAT, CDR2 FQNNGV. Trimming took 5 bases from V and 0 from J; bases not matched to a gene: 10. The CDR3, as DNA: TGTGCCAGCAGCCCCCTTTGGGGGGGTAGAGCCAAAAACATTCAGTACTTC. Translating gives CASSPLWGGRAKNIQYF.

The rearrangement uses TRBV5-1 and TRBJ1-4; D may be TRBD1 (6 bases). This CDR3 is 18 amino acids long. V gave up 0 bases and J gave up 4 bases, with 19 bases separating them. The germline V gene encodes CDR1 SGHRS and CDR2 YFSETQ. The CDR3 DNA sequence: TGCGCCAGCAGCTTGGGCTGGCAGGGGAAATTCGGTAATGAAAAACTGTTTTTT. Its translation: CASSLGWQGKFGNEKLFF.

In this sample, this clonotype turned up a few times. The rearrangement links TRBV7-2 to TRBJ2-3, with unresolved D. Germline values: CDR1 SGHTA, CDR2 FQGNSA. The V end was cut by 0 bases, the J end by 3 bases, with 7 bases between. CDR3 size: 14 residues. The CDR3 DNA follows: TGTGCCAGCAGCTTAGCCCCGGTGACAGATACGCAGTATTTT. Translation gives CASSLAPVTDTQYF.

This clonotype was seen once. This chain links TRBV6-1 with TRBJ1-4; D is possibly TRBD1 (5 bases). Germline CDR1 MNHNS, CDR2 SASEGT. The CDR3 consists of 14 residues. Trimming left V 5 bases short and J 7 bases short, with 14 bases between. The DNA of the CDR3 is TGTGCCAGCAGTACCTCAGGGCGGGTTGAAAAACTGTTTTTT. Its translation is CASSTSGRVEKLFF.

This chain connects TRBV7-9 to TRBJ1-2; 7 nucleotides agree with TRBD1. There are 15 residues in the CDR3. The V gene's germline CDR1 is SEHNR and CDR2 FQNEAQ (reference sequence). V trimming: 10 bases; J trimming: 2 bases; junction bases outside the gene matches: 13. The CDR3 DNA follows: TGTGCCACCCTTGGACCCAGGGACAGAAACTATGGCTACACCTTC. This encodes CATLGPRDRNYGYTF.

This clonotype was detected a few times. The V gene is TRBV5-1, the J gene TRBJ2-5; D possibly uses TRBD1 or TRBD2 (5 bases each). With 6 bases removed from V and 2 bases from J, the gap between germline ends came to 14 bases. CDR3 length: 14 residues. CDR1 and CDR2 (germline): SGHRS, YFSETQ. The CDR3 nucleotides are TGCGCCAGCAAAACCCCGGGACGGCAAGAGACCCAGTACTTC. Translated: CASKTPGRQETQYF. The full variable domain, completed using reference TRBV5-1 and TRBJ2-5, is KAGVTQTPRYLIKTRGQQVTLSCSPISGHRSVSWYQQTPGQGLQFLFEYFSETQRNKGNFPGRFSGRQFSNSRSEMNVSTLELGDSALYLCASKTPGRQETQYFGPGTRLLVL.

This clonotype turned up a few times. This chain uses TRBV21-1 with TRBJ1-5; the DNA was not compared with TRBD1, the D call given in the table. TRBV21-1 is listed as a pseudogene. CDR3 size: 15 residues. CDR3 bases: TGTGCCAGCAGCAAAAATACAGGTCGGAATCAGCCCCAGCATTTT. Translating gives CASSKNTGRNQPQHF.

The J gene is TRBJ1-1, the V gene TRBV11-2; the D is unclear. Per the germline V gene, CDR1 is SGHAT and CDR2 is FQNNGV. V lost 0 bases, J lost 4 bases, and 9 bases lay in between. The CDR3 runs to 14 residues. The CDR3 loop reads CASSLDPGITEAFF. The CDR3 DNA is TGTGCCAGCAGCTTAGACCCCGGGATCACTGAAGCTTTCTTT.

The chain has TRBV6-1 and TRBJ1-2; D may be TRBD1 (6 bases). The CDR3 sequence is 13 residues long. The V and J ends lost 5 bases and 5 bases respectively, with 12 bases between them. The germline V gene encodes CDR1 MNHNS and CDR2 SASEGT. The CDR3 protein is CASSPQGSYGYTF. The CDR3 DNA follows: TGTGCCAGCAGTCCACAGGGCTCGTATGGCTACACCTTC.

This rearrangement joins TRBV4-3 to TRBJ2-5, with D tentatively TRBD2 (6 bases). This CDR3 is built from 17 residues. V lost 0 bases to trimming and J lost 4 bases, with 18 bases between them. Germline V gene lookup returns CDR1 LGHNA and CDR2 YSLEER. The CDR3 region is CASSQEGEVAGLETQYF. DNA of the CDR3: TGCGCCAGCAGCCAAGAAGGGGAGGTAGCCGGGCTAGAGACCCAGTACTTC.

This clonotype occurred a few times. This chain connects TRBV20-1 to TRBJ2-5; tentatively, D is TRBD1 or TRBD2 (5 bases each). The CDR3 runs 11 residues. The germline V and J ends were trimmed by 0 bases and 12 bases, with 11 bases remaining between them. Looked up from germline, CDR1 is DFQATT and CDR2 is SNEGSKA (reference sequence). The CDR3 DNA reads TGCAGTGCTAGAGATAGGAGAGGGGAGTACTTC. This sequence encodes CSARDRRGEYF.

This clonotype was detected only a few times. V and J are TRBV5-1 and TRBJ1-6; unclear D gene. The germline V and J ends were trimmed by 1 base and 8 bases, with 10 bases remaining between them. The germline V gene has CDR1 SGHRS and CDR2 YFSETQ. The CDR3 loop spans 14 amino acids. CDR3 residues: CASSLKSLDSPLHF. As DNA, the CDR3 is TGCGCCAGCAGCTTGAAATCGTTAGATTCACCCCTCCACTTT.

The chain recombines TRBV28 with TRBJ2-7; 7 nucleotides align to TRBD1. Germline V gene sequence: CDR1 MDHEN, CDR2 SYDVKM. The CDR3 is made up of 14 amino acids. Germline trimming cut 6 bases from V and 1 base from J; bases unmatched to any gene: 6. CDR3: CASSRQGRSYEQYV. CDR3 DNA: TGTGCCAGCAGCCGACAGGGAAGGTCCTACGAGCAGTACGTC.

This clonotype was found many times. This sequence joins TRBV7-6 and TRBJ1-1; 11 bases are shared with TRBD1. The CDR3 spans 15 residues. The V and J ends lost 5 bases and 5 bases, in that order; junction bases with no gene match: 7. The V gene's germline CDR1 is SGHVS and CDR2 FNYEAQ. CDR3 nucleotide sequence: TGTGCCAGCAGCGCGATCCGGGACAGGGGGACTGAAGCTTTCTTT. Protein: CASSAIRDRGTEAFF.

The rearrangement joins TRBV7-6 to TRBJ2-1; D possibly corresponds to TRBD2 (5 bases). The CDR3 totals 15 residues. CDR1 is SGHVS, CDR2 FNYEAQ, per germline. Trimming took 5 bases from V and 0 from J, leaving 11 bases between them. The CDR3 bases are TGTGCCAGCAGCGGGAGACCGAGCTCCTACAATGAGCAGTTCTTC. It is translated as CASSGRPSSYNEQFF.

J is TRBJ2-5 and V is TRBV20-1; 8 bases fit TRBD2. V was pared by 0 bases and J by 5 bases, with 5 bases of the junction left unmatched. The germline V gene has CDR1 DFQATT and CDR2 SNEGSKA (reference sequence). The CDR3 sequence is 14 residues long. The CDR3 here is CSARDRASGETQYF. CDR3 coding DNA: TGCAGTGCTAGAGATAGGGCTAGCGGGGAGACCCAGTACTTC.

This clonotype was seen more than once but under ten times. This sequence joins TRBV9 and TRBJ1-5; D is possibly TRBD1 (6 bases). Germline-derived CDR1 and CDR2 are SGDLS and YYNGEE. This CDR3 has 15 residues. Trimming removed 4 bases from V and 5 bases from J, with 16 bases in between. CDR3 DNA sequence: TGTGCCAGCAGCAGAGGGGGTGAGCGGTATCAGCCCCAGCATTTT. This gives the protein CASSRGGERYQPQHF.